This T cell receptor beta chain was recovered during a study of blood T cells in healthy people across ages. Study background: With template switching, about one barcoded beta molecule was captured per two T cells.

Germline lookup yields CDR1 MNHNS and CDR2 SASEGT. Losses at the gene ends were 7 bases for V and 6 bases for J; bases not matched to a gene: 11. This CDR3 is 16 amino acids long. Study results and caveats: Percentage of naive T cells showed a strong correlation with TCR beta diversity.

Extraction of total RNA produced a minimum of 6 micrograms from each sample. This clonotype was observed once. Its target is unknown. Next came a second PCR, run for about 7 to 12 cycles, which used a sample-barcoded 5' primer along with a J-beta primer mix. A template-switch adaptor that had 12 random nucleotides put a tag on each cDNA molecule. Using its own MiXCR run on the 5' RACE reads, TCRdb lists one record per CDR3 protein. The sample consists of about 1,500,000 distinct CDR3 sequences, roughly 40% of them appearing once. Sequenced material: blood. The chain joins TRBV6-1 to TRBJ2-3, with TRBD2 identical over 12 bases. The TCR sequence derives from a young woman in good health. The CDR3: CASIGSTSGRWDTQYF. CDR3 nucleotides: TGTGCCAGCATAGGGTCTACTAGCGGGAGGTGGGATACGCAGTATTTT.